This entry features one TCR beta chain sequence. The antigen is not known. The sample is drawn from a study of T cell responses to AZD1222 COVID-19 vaccine. Study conclusions and caveats: In a largely white British group with more females than males, clonal diversity was possibly underestimated.

Produced via immunoSEQ multiplex PCR; TCRdb's table is partial and in-frame only. Of some 87,000 clones in the sample, around 89% were seen once. Trimming at V came to 2 bases and at J to 0 bases, leaving 9 bases not matched to a gene. This CDR3 is built from 18 residues. CDR1 is LGHNT, CDR2 FRNRAP, per germline. J is TRBJ1-3 and V is TRBV12-5; 8 bases match TRBD1. The sequence came from an adult in good health. Sequenced material: peripheral blood, taken on day 0 of AZD1222 vaccination. The CDR3 is CASGLSWTGPTSGNTIYF. CDR3 DNA sequence: TGTGCTAGTGGTTTGTCCTGGACAGGGCCCACCTCTGGAAACACCATATATTTT.